The 32 T cell receptor beta chains below were found in one sample sequenced in a study of blood T cell repertoires in COVID-19. Only in-frame clones appear in the TCRdb table, and some are missing; sequencing was by immunoSEQ multiplex PCR. Of 250,000 to 300,000 clones listed, roughly 89% are singletons. The sequencing sample was made of peripheral blood. These receptors were collected from a woman under 40 with COVID-19, enrolled during active disease.

The chain links TRBV5-1 to TRBJ2-2; 9 nucleotides agree with TRBD1. Germline V gene lookup returns CDR1 SGHRS and CDR2 YFSETQ. The CDR3 loop spans 17 amino acids. The ends lost 3 bases at V and 2 bases at J; junction bases unmatched: 8. The DNA for the CDR3 is TGCGCCAGCAGCTCGGGTCCGGGACAGGGTAACACCGGGGAGCTGTTTTTT. Its translation: CASSSGPGQGNTGELFF.

DNA of the CDR3: TGTGCCAGCAGCTTGGTTAGCGGGGGGGAAGAGACCCAGTACTTC. It translates to CASSLVSGGEETQYF. The chain carries TRBV5-4 and TRBJ2-5; the match to TRBD2 covers 11 bases. The CDR3 totals 15 residues. Germline-derived CDR1 and CDR2 are SGHNT and YYREEE (reference sequence). The trim removed 0 bases at V and 3 bases at J, leaving 1 base unmatched.

In its sample, this clone was seen a few times. The chain employs TRBV19 and TRBJ2-3; TRBD2 matches 9 bases. The ends lost 4 bases at V and 6 bases at J; junction bases unmatched: 8. The CDR3 covers 15 residues. Germline CDR1 LNHDA, CDR2 SQIVND (reference sequence). Here the CDR3 reads CASSTLAGIEDTQYF. Here the CDR3 DNA reads TGTGCCAGTAGTACCCTAGCGGGGATAGAGGATACGCAGTATTTT.

J is TRBJ2-7 and V is TRBV3-1 (or the pseudogene TRBV3-2); 8 bases fit TRBD1. Germline V gives CDR1 LGHDT, CDR2 YNNKEL (reference sequence). The CDR3 has 12 amino acids. Trimming removed 3 bases from V and 6 bases from J; junction bases left unmatched: 1. CDR3 residues: CASSHRGREQYF. The CDR3 DNA sequence: TGTGCCAGCAGCCACAGGGGGCGCGAGCAGTACTTC.

The V call is TRBV7-6, the J call TRBJ1-1, with 7 bases matching TRBD1. Trimming cost V 5 bases and J 0 bases; bases outside gene matches: 21. The CDR3 loop spans 20 amino acids. The germline V gene has CDR1 SGHVS and CDR2 FNYEAQ. CDR3 region: CASSPATGRTGQILNTEAFF. CDR3 sequence (DNA): TGTGCCAGCAGCCCGGCGACCGGAAGGACAGGCCAAATCTTGAACACTGAAGCTTTCTTT. The full variable domain, with the rest looked up from reference TRBV7-6 and TRBJ1-1, is GAGVSQSPRYKVTKRGQDVALRCDPISGHVSLYWYRQALGQGPEFLTYFNYEAQQDKSGLPNDRFSAERPEGSISTLTIQRTEQRDSAMYRCASSPATGRTGQILNTEAFFGQGTRLTVV.

J is TRBJ2-3 and V is TRBV10-3, with 8 nucleotides matching TRBD1. Losses at the gene ends were 2 bases for V and 5 bases for J; bases not matched to a gene: 9. Looked up from germline, CDR1 is ENHRY and CDR2 is SYGVKD. The CDR3 is 16 residues long. CDR3 residues: CAISEPTGGRGDTQYF. As DNA, the CDR3 is TGTGCCATCAGTGAGCCTACAGGGGGACGCGGAGATACGCAGTATTTT.

A single count supports this clone. The CDR3 sequence is CASSDGQEGYNSPLHF. CDR3 DNA: TGTGCCAGTAGCGATGGACAGGAGGGGTATAATTCACCCCTCCACTTT. The chain is built from TRBV19 and TRBJ1-6, with 7 bases matching TRBD1. Germline V lookup: CDR1 LNHDA, CDR2 SQIVND (reference sequence). V was pared by 6 bases and J by 4 bases, with 9 bases of the junction left unmatched. There are 16 residues in the CDR3.

The V gene is TRBV19, the J gene TRBJ2-2; TRBD1 matches at 8 bases. CDR1 and CDR2 (germline): LNHDA, SQIVND (reference sequence). V gave up 5 bases and J gave up 5 bases; unmatched junction bases: 4. CDR3 length: 14 residues. Written as DNA, the CDR3 is TGTGCCAGTAGTTTGACAGGGGTAACCGGGGAGCTGTTTTTT. It codes for CASSLTGVTGELFF.

The chain joins TRBV7-9 to TRBJ2-1; D is possibly TRBD2 (6 bases). CDR1 is SEHNR and CDR2 is FQNEAQ in the germline V gene (reference sequence). Trimming removed 1 base from V and 1 base from J, with 11 bases in between. The CDR3 has 16 residues. The CDR3, as DNA: TGTGCCAGCAGCTTAGGACTAGGCGGTTCCTACAATGAGCAGTTCTTC. Protein: CASSLGLGGSYNEQFF. The variable domain in full, with the rest retrieved from reference TRBV7-9 and TRBJ2-1, is DTGVSQNPRHKITKRGQNVTFRCDPISEHNRLYWYRQTLGQGPEFLTYFQNEAQLEKSRLLSDRFSAERPKGSFSTLEIQRTEQGDSAMYLCASSLGLGGSYNEQFFGPGTRLTVL.

The table lists this clone with a few counts. In DNA, the CDR3 is TGTGCCTGGAGTAGACAGGGGCGAGAGCAGTACTTC. Translation gives CAWSRQGREQYF. The chain has TRBV30 and TRBJ2-7, with 8 bases lining up with TRBD1. Germline CDR1 GTSNPN, CDR2 SVGIG (reference sequence). The CDR3 is 12 amino acids. The V gene end was trimmed by 2 bases and the J gene end by 7 bases; junction bases not matched to a gene: 4. Complete variable domain (other parts from reference TRBV30 and TRBJ2-7): SQTIHQWPATLVQPVGSPLSLECTVEGTSNPNLYWYRQAAGRGLQLLFYSVGIGQISSEVPQNLSASRPQDRQFILSSKKLLLSDSGFYLCAWSRQGREQYFGPGTRLTVT.

The rearrangement joins TRBV5-1 to TRBJ2-1, with TRBD2 matching 9 bases. The CDR3 totals 17 residues. V was clipped by 4 bases and J by 2 bases; unmatched bases: 10. Germline V gene data show CDR1 as SGHRS and CDR2 as YFSETQ. This CDR3 is CASSPLDLAGTYNEQFF. In nucleotides, the CDR3 is TGCGCCAGCAGCCCATTAGACCTAGCGGGGACCTACAATGAGCAGTTCTTC.

The chain combines TRBV6-5 with TRBJ1-1; 9 positions match TRBD1. The J segment lost 2 bases and the V segment lost 4 bases, leaving 5 bases of the junction unmatched. CDR1 MNHEY and CDR2 SVGAGI come from the germline V gene. The CDR3 is 15 residues long. CDR3 residues: CASSFGTGGNTEAFF. CDR3 DNA sequence: TGTGCCAGCAGTTTCGGAACAGGGGGCAACACTGAAGCTTTCTTT.

The rearrangement links TRBV7-9 to TRBJ1-4; 7 positions match TRBD1. The germline V gene has CDR1 SEHNR and CDR2 FQNEAQ (reference sequence). Trimming at V came to 1 base and at J to 7 bases, leaving 3 bases not matched to a gene. This CDR3 spans 14 amino acids. This CDR3 reads CASSLGTGTEKLFF. Written as DNA, the CDR3 is TGTGCCAGCAGCTTAGGGACAGGAACTGAAAAACTGTTTTTT.

V gene TRBV11-2 combines with J gene TRBJ2-3; 7 nucleotides line up with TRBD2. The germline V gene has CDR1 SGHAT and CDR2 FQNNGV. The CDR3 covers 16 residues. Trimming at V came to 5 bases and at J to 3 bases, leaving 11 bases not matched to a gene. CDR3 nucleotide sequence: TGTGCCAGCAGCATTAGTGGGGGGGGTGGTACAGATACGCAGTATTTT. It translates to CASSISGGGGTDTQYF.

V usage is TRBV28 and J usage is TRBJ1-2; 7 bases line up with TRBD1. V shed 6 bases, J shed 5 bases, and the junction held 12 bases outside the gene matches. The CDR3 totals 15 residues. Germline assignment: CDR1 MDHEN and CDR2 SYDVKM. CDR3 protein: CASRAQGMEGYGYTF. CDR3 nucleotides: TGTGCCAGCAGAGCACAGGGGATGGAGGGTTATGGCTACACCTTC.

This clone has a single count. The rearrangement uses TRBV5-1 and TRBJ2-3; the match to TRBD2 covers 9 bases. This CDR3 contains 15 residues. Germline lookup yields CDR1 SGHRS and CDR2 YFSETQ. The V gene end was trimmed by 3 bases and the J gene end by 1 base; junction bases not matched to a gene: 3. The DNA for the CDR3 is TGCGCCAGCAGCTCTAGCGGGGTCGGCACAGATACGCAGTATTTT. Protein product: CASSSSGVGTDTQYF.

The CDR3 reads CASSPRTGSNEQFF. CDR3 in DNA: TGTGCCAGCAGCCCCAGGACTGGTTCTAATGAGCAGTTCTTC. The chain combines TRBV7-9 with TRBJ2-1, with a tentative D call TRBD2 (5 bases). The V and J ends lost 5 bases and 7 bases respectively, with 15 bases between them. Germline lookup yields CDR1 SEHNR and CDR2 FQNEAQ (reference sequence). The CDR3 runs to 14 residues.

This clone was seen just once. The rearrangement links TRBV15 to TRBJ1-1; tentatively, D is TRBD1 (5 bases). V dropped 4 bases and J dropped 0 bases, with 12 bases sitting between them. The germline V gene has CDR1 LNHNV and CDR2 YYDKDF (reference sequence). The CDR3 consists of 15 residues. In DNA form, the CDR3 reads TGTGCCACCAGCACCTCAGGGCGAATGAACACTGAAGCTTTCTTT. It is translated as CATSTSGRMNTEAFF.

V usage is TRBV30 and J usage is TRBJ2-2; 11 nucleotides match TRBD2. Germline assignment: CDR1 GTSNPN and CDR2 SVGIG (reference sequence). This CDR3 is 14 amino acids long. With V trimmed by 5 bases and J by 4 bases, 3 bases remained unmatched. CDR3 sequence reads: CAWGSGGATGELFF. CDR3 DNA sequence: TGTGCCTGGGGTAGCGGGGGGGCCACCGGGGAGCTGTTTTTT.

This chain uses TRBV5-1 with TRBJ2-3, with D unresolved. Deletions cut 4 bases from V and 0 bases from J, with 12 bases between. Germline V lookup: CDR1 SGHRS, CDR2 YFSETQ. The CDR3 runs 15 residues. The CDR3 is CASSAGSVSTDTQYF. In DNA, the CDR3 is TGCGCCAGCAGCGCCGGGTCAGTCAGCACAGATACGCAGTATTTT. Looking up the rest from reference TRBV5-1 and TRBJ2-3 gives the full variable domain: KAGVTQTPRYLIKTRGQQVTLSCSPISGHRSVSWYQQTPGQGLQFLFEYFSETQRNKGNFPGRFSGRQFSNSRSEMNVSTLELGDSALYLCASSAGSVSTDTQYFGPGTRLTVL.

This chain links TRBV6-5 with TRBJ2-7, with 9 nucleotides matching TRBD1. The ends lost 6 bases at V and 6 bases at J; junction bases unmatched: 12. Germline V gene lookup returns CDR1 MNHEY and CDR2 SVGAGI. This CDR3 comprises 15 residues. The CDR3 spells CASSATGTGSLEQYF. The CDR3 coding sequence is TGTGCCAGCAGCGCTACCGGGACAGGGTCTCTCGAGCAGTACTTC.

This clone was detected only once. The chain links TRBV21-1 to TRBJ2-7; TRBD1 is the table's D call, not checked against the DNA. TRBV21-1 is a pseudogene locus. The CDR3 covers 12 residues. Written as DNA, the CDR3 is TGTGCCAAGGGAGAGGGGGCGTACGAGCAGTACTTC. Protein product: CAKGEGAYEQYF.

V is TRBV30 and J is TRBJ1-2; 9 bases line up with TRBD1. This CDR3 contains 14 residues. Trimming removed 1 base from V and 7 bases from J; junction bases left unmatched: 7. Germline V gene sequence: CDR1 GTSNPN, CDR2 SVGIG (reference sequence). The CDR3 sequence is CAWSGTGVPSGYTF. CDR3 in DNA: TGTGCCTGGAGTGGGACAGGGGTTCCCTCTGGCTACACCTTC. Variable domain in full (rest from reference TRBV30 and TRBJ1-2): SQTIHQWPATLVQPVGSPLSLECTVEGTSNPNLYWYRQAAGRGLQLLFYSVGIGQISSEVPQNLSASRPQDRQFILSSKKLLLSDSGFYLCAWSGTGVPSGYTFGSGTRLTVV.

V is TRBV27 and J is TRBJ2-3, with 12 positions matching TRBD2. The CDR3 is 14 residues long. With V trimmed by 5 bases and J by 8 bases, 5 bases remained unmatched. In germline, CDR1 is MNHEY, CDR2 SMNVEV (reference sequence). CDR3 sequence (DNA): TGTGCCAGCAGTACGGGACTAGCGGGTGGTACGCAGTATTTT. Protein sequence: CASSTGLAGGTQYF.

This rearrangement joins TRBV4-1 to TRBJ1-1, with no clear D. V was cut by 8 bases and J by 3 bases, with 16 bases left in between. Per the germline V gene, CDR1 is MGHRA and CDR2 is YSYEKL. The CDR3 has 14 residues. The CDR3, as DNA: TGCGCCAGCGCTTCTTTTTACGCGGACACTGAAGCTTTCTTT. Its translation: CASASFYADTEAFF.

The chain links TRBV15 to TRBJ1-5, with 8 bases identical to TRBD1. Germline CDR1 LNHNV, CDR2 YYDKDF (reference sequence). Germline trimming cut 0 bases from V and 4 bases from J; bases unmatched to any gene: 2. CDR3 length equals 15 residues. The CDR3 DNA is TGTGCCACCAGCAGAGACCGACAGGGGAATCAGCCCCAGCATTTT. It translates to CATSRDRQGNQPQHF.

This chain joins TRBV10-1 and TRBJ2-3, with TRBD1 matching over 7 bases. The CDR3 is made up of 12 amino acids. Germline loops: CDR1 WNHNN, CDR2 SYGVQD (reference sequence). J gave up 6 bases and V 8 bases, and 5 bases lay outside the gene matches. The CDR3: CASGDRSDTQYF. In nucleotides, the CDR3 is TGCGCCAGCGGGGACAGATCGGATACGCAGTATTTT.

In this sample, this clone turned up a few times. V is TRBV6-5 and J is TRBJ1-4; TRBD1 matches at 10 bases. CDR1 and CDR2 (germline): MNHEY, SVGAGI. Trimming at V came to 11 bases and at J to 8 bases, leaving 11 bases not matched to a gene. The CDR3 spans 14 residues. For the CDR3, the DNA is TGTGCCTCTGCCCCGGGACAGGGGTTCGAAAAACTGTTTTTT. It yields the protein CASAPGQGFEKLFF.

The chain carries TRBV13 and TRBJ2-1; possible D gene TRBD2, 7 bases. Trimming pared 3 bases from V and 7 bases from J, leaving 13 bases between. Germline V lookup: CDR1 PRHDT, CDR2 FYEKMQ (reference sequence). The CDR3 contains 14 residues. The CDR3 DNA follows: TGTGCCAGCAGCTTCGGGGGGCCGGGGAATGAGCAGTTCTTC. Translated: CASSFGGPGNEQFF.

The sample holds a few counts of this clone. The V and J genes are TRBV27 and TRBJ1-5; unclear D gene. The CDR3 runs 13 residues. Trimming shortened V by 5 bases and J by 11 bases, and 16 bases separated the two germline ends. Germline V gene lookup returns CDR1 MNHEY and CDR2 SMNVEV (reference sequence). This CDR3 reads CASSPGGVSSQHF. The DNA for the CDR3 is TGTGCCAGCAGTCCCGGCGGGGTATCATCCCAGCATTTT.

This chain's CDR3 is CASSLRQGRTFTEAFF. DNA for the CDR3: TGCGCCAGCAGCCTCAGACAGGGGAGGACGTTCACTGAAGCTTTCTTT. The rearrangement joins TRBV5-1 to TRBJ1-1; TRBD1 aligns across 8 bases. Trimming removed 4 bases from V and 4 bases from J; junction bases left unmatched: 12. CDR1 is SGHRS, CDR2 YFSETQ, per germline. There are 16 residues in the CDR3.

The rearrangement links TRBV11-1 to TRBJ2-3; the D gene is possibly TRBD2 (6 bases). Germline V lookup: CDR1 SGHAT, CDR2 FQDESV (reference sequence). Trimming shortened V by 1 base and J by 4 bases, and 15 bases separated the two germline ends. The CDR3 runs to 16 residues. The CDR3 bases are TGTGCCAGCAGCTTAGGGGGAGGCACTTTCTCAGATACGCAGTATTTT. It codes for CASSLGGGTFSDTQYF.